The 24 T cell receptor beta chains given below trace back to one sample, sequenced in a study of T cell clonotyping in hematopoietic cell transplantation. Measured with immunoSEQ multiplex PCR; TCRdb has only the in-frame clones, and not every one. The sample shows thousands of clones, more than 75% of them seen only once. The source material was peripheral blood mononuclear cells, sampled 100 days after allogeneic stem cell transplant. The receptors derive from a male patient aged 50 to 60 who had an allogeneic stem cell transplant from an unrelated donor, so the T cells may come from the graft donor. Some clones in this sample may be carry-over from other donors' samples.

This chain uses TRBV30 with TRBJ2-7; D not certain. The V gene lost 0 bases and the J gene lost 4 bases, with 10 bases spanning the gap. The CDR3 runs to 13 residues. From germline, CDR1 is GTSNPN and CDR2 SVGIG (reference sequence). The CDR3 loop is CAWSVDQSYEQYF. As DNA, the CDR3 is TGTGCCTGGAGTGTTGACCAGTCGTACGAGCAGTACTTC. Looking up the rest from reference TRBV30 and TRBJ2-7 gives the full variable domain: SQTIHQWPATLVQPVGSPLSLECTVEGTSNPNLYWYRQAAGRGLQLLFYSVGIGQISSEVPQNLSASRPQDRQFILSSKKLLLSDSGFYLCAWSVDQSYEQYFGPGTRLTVT.

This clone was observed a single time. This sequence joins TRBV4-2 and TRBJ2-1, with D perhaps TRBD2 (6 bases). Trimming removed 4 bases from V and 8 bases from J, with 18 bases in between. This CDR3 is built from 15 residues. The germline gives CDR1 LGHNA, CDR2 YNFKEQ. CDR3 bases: TGTGCCAGCAGCCCAACTAGCTCCCGCATGTATGAGCAGTTCTTC. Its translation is CASSPTSSRMYEQFF.

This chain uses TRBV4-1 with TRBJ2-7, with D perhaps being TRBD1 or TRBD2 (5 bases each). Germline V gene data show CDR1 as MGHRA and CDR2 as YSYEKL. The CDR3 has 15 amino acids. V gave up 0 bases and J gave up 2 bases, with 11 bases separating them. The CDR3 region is CASSQDGTAPYEQYF. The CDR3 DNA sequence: TGCGCCAGCAGCCAAGATGGGACGGCCCCCTACGAGCAGTACTTC.

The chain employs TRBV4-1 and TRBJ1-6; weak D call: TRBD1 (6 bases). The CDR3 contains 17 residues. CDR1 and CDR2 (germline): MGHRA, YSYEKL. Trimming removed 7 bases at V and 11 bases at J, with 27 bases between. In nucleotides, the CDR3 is TGCGCCAGCACCCGGGACAACGAAAATGGCGGTCAGACACCCCTCCACTTT. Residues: CASTRDNENGGQTPLHF.

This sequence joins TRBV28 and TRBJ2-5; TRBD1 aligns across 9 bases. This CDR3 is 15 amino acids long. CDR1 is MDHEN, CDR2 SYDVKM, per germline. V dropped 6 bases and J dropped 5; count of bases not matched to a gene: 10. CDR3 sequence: CASSKTGQGAETQYF. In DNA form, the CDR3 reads TGTGCCAGCAGCAAGACGGGACAGGGCGCCGAGACCCAGTACTTC.

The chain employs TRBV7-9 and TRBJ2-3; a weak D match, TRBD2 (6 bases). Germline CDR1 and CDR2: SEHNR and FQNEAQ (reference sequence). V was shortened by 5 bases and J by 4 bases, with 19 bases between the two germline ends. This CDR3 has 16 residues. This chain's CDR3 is CASSQGSEGPADTQYF. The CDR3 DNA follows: TGTGCCAGCAGCCAAGGTTCGGAGGGCCCCGCAGATACGCAGTATTTT.

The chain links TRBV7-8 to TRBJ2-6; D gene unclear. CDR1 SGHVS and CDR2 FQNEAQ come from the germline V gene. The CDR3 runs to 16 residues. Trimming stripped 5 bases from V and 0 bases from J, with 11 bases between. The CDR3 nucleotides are TGTGCCAGCAGCCAGAGCACAAACTCTGGGGCCAACGTCCTGACTTTC. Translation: CASSQSTNSGANVLTF.

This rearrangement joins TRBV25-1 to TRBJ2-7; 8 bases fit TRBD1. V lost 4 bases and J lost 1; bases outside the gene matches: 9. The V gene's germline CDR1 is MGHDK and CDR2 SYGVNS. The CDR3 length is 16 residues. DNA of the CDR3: TGTGCCAGCAGTGTAACGACAGGGGCCGATTCCTACGAGCAGTACTTC. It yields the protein CASSVTTGADSYEQYF.

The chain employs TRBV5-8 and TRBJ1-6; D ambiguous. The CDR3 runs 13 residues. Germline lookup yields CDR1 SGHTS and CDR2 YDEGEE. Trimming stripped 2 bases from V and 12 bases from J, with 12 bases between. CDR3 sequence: CASSFARLLPLHF. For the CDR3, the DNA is TGTGCCAGCAGCTTCGCCAGGCTGCTACCCCTCCACTTT.

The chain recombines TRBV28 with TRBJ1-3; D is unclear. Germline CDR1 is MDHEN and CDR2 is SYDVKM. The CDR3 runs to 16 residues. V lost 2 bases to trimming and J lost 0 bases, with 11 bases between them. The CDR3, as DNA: TGTGCCAGCAGTTTAGGCAGTTTGAGCTCTGGAAACACCATATATTTT. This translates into CASSLGSLSSGNTIYF.

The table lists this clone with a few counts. Here the CDR3 DNA reads TGTGCCAGCAGTTATGAGGGGTGGAACACTGAAGCTTTCTTT. The encoded protein is CASSYEGWNTEAFF. The chain has TRBV6-5 and TRBJ1-1, with D tentatively TRBD1 (5 bases). The CDR3 extends over 14 amino acids. The V gene's germline CDR1 is MNHEY and CDR2 SVGAGI. V was cut by 3 bases and J by 1 base, with 9 bases left in between.

This CDR3 is CASMYRHTDTQYF. The CDR3 DNA sequence: TGTGCCAGCATGTACCGGCACACAGATACGCAGTATTTT. The chain has TRBV2 and TRBJ2-3; D is ambiguous. Trimming stripped 7 bases from V and 2 bases from J, with 10 bases between. Looked up from germline, CDR1 is SNHLY and CDR2 is FYNNEI. The CDR3 is 13 amino acids.

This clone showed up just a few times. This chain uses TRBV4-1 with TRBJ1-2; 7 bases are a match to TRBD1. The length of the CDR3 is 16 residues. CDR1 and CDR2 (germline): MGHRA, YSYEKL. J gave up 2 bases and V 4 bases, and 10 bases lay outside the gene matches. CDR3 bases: TGCGCCAGCAGCCCTACCAGACAGGGAGGGAACTATGGCTACACCTTC. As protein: CASSPTRQGGNYGYTF.

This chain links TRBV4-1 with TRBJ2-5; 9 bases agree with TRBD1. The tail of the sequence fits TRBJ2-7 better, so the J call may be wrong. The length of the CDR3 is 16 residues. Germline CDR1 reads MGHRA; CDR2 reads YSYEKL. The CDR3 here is CASSQGPGQGTYEQYF. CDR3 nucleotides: TGCGCCAGCAGCCAAGGGCCCGGACAGGGGACCTACGAGCAGTACTTC.

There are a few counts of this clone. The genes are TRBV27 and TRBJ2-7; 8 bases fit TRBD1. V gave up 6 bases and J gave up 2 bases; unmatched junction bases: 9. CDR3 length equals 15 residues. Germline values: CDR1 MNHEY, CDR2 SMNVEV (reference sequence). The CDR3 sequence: CASSQNWDRTYEQYF. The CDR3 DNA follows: TGTGCCAGCAGCCAAAACTGGGACAGGACCTACGAGCAGTACTTC.

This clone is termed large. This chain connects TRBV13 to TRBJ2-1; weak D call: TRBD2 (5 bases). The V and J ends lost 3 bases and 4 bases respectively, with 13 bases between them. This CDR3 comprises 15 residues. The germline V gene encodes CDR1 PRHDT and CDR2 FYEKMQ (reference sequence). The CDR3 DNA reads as TGTGCCAGCAGCTTCGGGAAGGGTTCATACAATGAGCAGTTCTTC. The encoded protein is CASSFGKGSYNEQFF.

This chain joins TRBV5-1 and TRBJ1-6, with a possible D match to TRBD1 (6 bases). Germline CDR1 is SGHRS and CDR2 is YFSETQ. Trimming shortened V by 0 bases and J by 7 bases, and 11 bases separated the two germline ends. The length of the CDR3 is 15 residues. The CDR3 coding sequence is TGCGCCAGCAGCTTGGTTCCGGGGGCGAATTCACCCCTCCACTTT. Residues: CASSLVPGANSPLHF. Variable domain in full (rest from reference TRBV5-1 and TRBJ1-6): KAGVTQTPRYLIKTRGQQVTLSCSPISGHRSVSWYQQTPGQGLQFLFEYFSETQRNKGNFPGRFSGRQFSNSRSEMNVSTLELGDSALYLCASSLVPGANSPLHFGNGTRLTVT.

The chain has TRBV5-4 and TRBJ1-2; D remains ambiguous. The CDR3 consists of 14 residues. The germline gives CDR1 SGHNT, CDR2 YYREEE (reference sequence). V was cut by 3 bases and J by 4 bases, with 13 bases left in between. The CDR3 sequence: CASSSPLGSYGYTF. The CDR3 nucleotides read TGTGCCAGCAGCTCCCCCCTGGGCAGCTATGGCTACACCTTC.

The DNA of the CDR3 is TGTGCCAGCAGCACCCCGGGACAGGGATCAGATACGCAGTATTTT. It codes for CASSTPGQGSDTQYF. V is TRBV11-2 and J is TRBJ2-3; 9 nucleotides agree with TRBD1. The CDR3 is made up of 15 amino acids. Trimming cost V 5 bases and J 4 bases; bases outside gene matches: 7. Germline assignment: CDR1 SGHAT and CDR2 FQNNGV.

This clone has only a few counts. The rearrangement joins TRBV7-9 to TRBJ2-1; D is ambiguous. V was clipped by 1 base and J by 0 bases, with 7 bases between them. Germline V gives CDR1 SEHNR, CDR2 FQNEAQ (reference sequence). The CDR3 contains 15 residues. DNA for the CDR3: TGTGCCAGCAGCTTAGAAATCGGCTCCTACAATGAGCAGTTCTTC. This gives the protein CASSLEIGSYNEQFF.

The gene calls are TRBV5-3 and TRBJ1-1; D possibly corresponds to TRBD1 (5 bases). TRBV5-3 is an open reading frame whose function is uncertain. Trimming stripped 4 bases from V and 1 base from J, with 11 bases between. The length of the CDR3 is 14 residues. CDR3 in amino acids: CARSPVTGNTEAFF. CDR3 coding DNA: TGTGCCAGAAGCCCTGTAACAGGGAACACTGAAGCTTTCTTT.

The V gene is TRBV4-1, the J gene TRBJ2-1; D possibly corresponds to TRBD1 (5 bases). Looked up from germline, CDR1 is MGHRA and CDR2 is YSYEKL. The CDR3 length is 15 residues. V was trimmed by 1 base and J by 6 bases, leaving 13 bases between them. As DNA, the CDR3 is TGCGCCAGCAGCCAAGCAGGGTTGGCCCCCAATGAGCAGTTCTTC. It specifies CASSQAGLAPNEQFF.

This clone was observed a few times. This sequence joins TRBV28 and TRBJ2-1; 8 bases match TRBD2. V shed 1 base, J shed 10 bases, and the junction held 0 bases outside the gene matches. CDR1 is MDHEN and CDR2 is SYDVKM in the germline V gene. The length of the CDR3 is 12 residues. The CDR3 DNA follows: TGTGCCAGCAGTTTATCGGGGGGGGAGCAGTTCTTC. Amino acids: CASSLSGGEQFF.

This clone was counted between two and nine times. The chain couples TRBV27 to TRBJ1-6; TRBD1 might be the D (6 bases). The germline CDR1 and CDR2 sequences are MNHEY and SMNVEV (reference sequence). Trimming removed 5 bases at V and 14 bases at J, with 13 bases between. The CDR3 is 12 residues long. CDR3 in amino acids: CASSPARDTLHF. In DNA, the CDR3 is TGTGCCAGCAGTCCCGCAAGGGACACCCTCCACTTT.